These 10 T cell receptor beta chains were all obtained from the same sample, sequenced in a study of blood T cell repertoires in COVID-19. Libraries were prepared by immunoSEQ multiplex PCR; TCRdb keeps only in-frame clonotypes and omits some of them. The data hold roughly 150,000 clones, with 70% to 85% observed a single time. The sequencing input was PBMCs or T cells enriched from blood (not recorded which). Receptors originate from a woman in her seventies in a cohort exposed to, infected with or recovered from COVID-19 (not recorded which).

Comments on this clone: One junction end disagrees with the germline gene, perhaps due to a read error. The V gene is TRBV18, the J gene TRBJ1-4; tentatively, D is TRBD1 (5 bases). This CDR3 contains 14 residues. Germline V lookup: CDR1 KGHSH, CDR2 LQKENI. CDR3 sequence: CASSPRTGDEKLFF. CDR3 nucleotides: TGTGCCAGCTCCCCACGGACGGGGGATGAAAAACTGTTTTTT.

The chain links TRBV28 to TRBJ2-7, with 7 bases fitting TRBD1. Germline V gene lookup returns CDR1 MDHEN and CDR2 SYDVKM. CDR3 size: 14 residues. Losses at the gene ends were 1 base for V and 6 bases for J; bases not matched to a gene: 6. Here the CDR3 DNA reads TGTGCCAGCAGTTTATACAGGGGCAGGGGCGAGCAGTACTTC. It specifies CASSLYRGRGEQYF.

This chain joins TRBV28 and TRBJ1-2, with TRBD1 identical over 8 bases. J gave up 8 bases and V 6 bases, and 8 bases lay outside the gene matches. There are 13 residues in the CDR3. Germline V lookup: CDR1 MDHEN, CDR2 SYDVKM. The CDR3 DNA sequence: TGTGCCAGCAGCACAGGGGGGAACGAGGGCTACACCTTC. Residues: CASSTGGNEGYTF.

Here the CDR3 DNA reads TGTGCCTGGAGTGTACATAACACTGAAGCTTTCTTT. Its translation is CAWSVHNTEAFF. This chain links TRBV30 with TRBJ1-1, with unresolved D. The CDR3 is made up of 12 amino acids. In germline, CDR1 is GTSNPN, CDR2 SVGIG (reference sequence). Between the trimmed V and J ends, which lost 0 bases and 2 bases, there was a span of 4 bases.

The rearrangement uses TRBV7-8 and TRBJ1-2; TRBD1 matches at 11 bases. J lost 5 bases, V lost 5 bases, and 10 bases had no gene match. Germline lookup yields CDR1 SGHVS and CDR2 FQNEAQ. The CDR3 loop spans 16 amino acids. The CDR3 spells CASSQRIGTGGYGYTF. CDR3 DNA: TGTGCCAGCAGCCAACGAATAGGGACAGGGGGATATGGCTACACCTTC.

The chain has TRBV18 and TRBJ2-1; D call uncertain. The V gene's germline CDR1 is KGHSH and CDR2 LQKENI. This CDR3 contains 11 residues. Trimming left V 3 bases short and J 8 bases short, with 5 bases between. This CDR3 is CASSPADEQFF. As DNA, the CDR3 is TGTGCCAGCTCACCGGCGGATGAGCAGTTCTTC.

The CDR3 DNA sequence: TGTGCCAGCAGCTTAGCTGCGGGCATCAGTGCTGAAGCTTTCTTT. Translating gives CASSLAAGISAEAFF. The chain employs TRBV7-8 and TRBJ1-1; the D is unclear. Trimming shortened V by 0 bases and J by 6 bases, and 14 bases separated the two germline ends. This CDR3 comprises 15 residues. Germline CDR1 and CDR2: SGHVS and FQNEAQ.

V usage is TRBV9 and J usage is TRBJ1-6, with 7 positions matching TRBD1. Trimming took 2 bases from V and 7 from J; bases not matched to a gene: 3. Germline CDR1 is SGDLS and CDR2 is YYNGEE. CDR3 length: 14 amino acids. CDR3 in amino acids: CASSVRQGNSPLHF. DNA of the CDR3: TGTGCCAGCAGCGTGAGACAGGGAAATTCACCCCTCCACTTT.

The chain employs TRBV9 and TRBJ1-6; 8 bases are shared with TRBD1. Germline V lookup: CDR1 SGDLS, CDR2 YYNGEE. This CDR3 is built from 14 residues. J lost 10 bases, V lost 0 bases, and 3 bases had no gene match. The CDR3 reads CASSVGTGNSPLHF. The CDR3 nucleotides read TGTGCCAGCAGCGTAGGGACAGGGAACTCACCCCTCCACTTT.

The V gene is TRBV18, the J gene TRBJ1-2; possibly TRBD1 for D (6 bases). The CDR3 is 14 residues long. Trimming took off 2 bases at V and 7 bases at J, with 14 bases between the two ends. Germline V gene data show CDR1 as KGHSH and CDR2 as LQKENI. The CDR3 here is CASSPGGATRGYTF. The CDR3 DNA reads TGTGCCAGCTCACCAGGGGGGGCTACGCGTGGCTACACCTTC.